The rows below give T cell receptor beta chains drawn from one sample of a study of CD8+ T cells in alopecia areata. Sequencing used immunoSEQ multiplex PCR; TCRdb keeps in-frame clones, though not all of them. The repertoire holds fewer than 150,000 clones, with around two fifths as singletons. Sequencing was carried out using CD4+ T cells sorted from blood. These receptors all come from a human donor with alopecia areata. CDR3s include the opening cysteine and the closing phenylalanine or tryptophan. D genes are given only for firm matches. The size of a clone is reported for some rows only, either as once, few or many, or as a class for expanded clones.

TRBJ2-6 NA TRBV30 NA TGTGCCCGACGCAGGGCCTCTGGGGCCAACGTCCTGACTTTC CARRRASGANVLTF
TRBJ1-2 NA TRBV29-1 TRBD1 TGCAGCGTTGCTGGCAGGGGGTGGGATAACTATGGCTACACCTTC CSVAGRGWDNYGYTF
TRBJ1-2 NA TRBV5-1 NA TGCGCCAGCGCTACGGTCGGTGGGGGTTCCTATGGCTACACCTTC CASATVGGGSYGYTF
TRBJ2-5 NA TRBV7-9 NA TGTGCCAGCAGCTCCCAGGAGACCCAGTACTTC CASSSQETQYF
TRBJ2-3 NA TRBV29-1 TRBD2 TGCAGCGTTGAACTTCCCCCGACTAGCGGGGGGGATTGGGGCACAGATACGCAGTATTTT CSVELPPTSGGDWGTDTQYF
TRBJ2-7 NA TRBV6-5 NA TGTGCCAGCAGAGAGAACTCCTACGAGCAGTACTTC CASRENSYEQYF
TRBJ2-7 NA TRBV19 NA TGTGCCAGTAGCCGGGCCTTCCCATCTGCCGAGCAGTACTTC CASSRAFPSAEQYF
TRBJ2-1 few TRBV15 TRBD1 TGTGCCACCAGCCGACAGGGGGATTACAATGAGCAGTTCTTC CATSRQGDYNEQFF
TRBJ2-2 NA TRBV29-1 NA TGCAGCGCCCAACGGGGCCTACAAAACACCGGGGAGCTGTTTTTT CSAQRGLQNTGELFF
TRBJ1-1 few TRBV29-1 NA TGCAGCGTTCGGGCGGGGGATAGCACTGAAGCTTTCTTT CSVRAGDSTEAFF
TRBJ2-7 few TRBV30 TRBD2 TGTGCCTGGAGTGCCCCGGGCGGGAGCTCCTACGAGCAGTACTTC CAWSAPGGSSYEQYF
TRBJ1-2 NA TRBV7-2 NA TGTGCCAGCAGCTCCCCGAACTCCGGGGGCCGTGGCTACACCTTC CASSSPNSGGRGYTF
TRBJ1-1 few TRBV29-1 NA TGCAGCGTTGGCTCCGGGGAGGGCACTGAAGCTTTCTTT CSVGSGEGTEAFF
TRBJ2-5 few TRBV5-1 NA TGCGCCAGCAGCTTGGGCCCCCAACCAGAGACCCAGTACTTC CASSLGPQPETQYF
TRBJ1-1 NA TRBV29-1 NA TGCAGCGTTGTCGACTTTGGAGCTTTCTTT CSVVDFGAFF
TRBJ2-2 few TRBV28 NA TGTGCCAGCAGTGGTTATCGCGGCACCGGGGAGCTGTTTTTT CASSGYRGTGELFF
TRBJ2-1 few TRBV19 NA TGTGCCAGTAGTATAGGGATTAATTCCTACAATGAGCAGTTCTTC CASSIGINSYNEQFF
TRBJ2-7 few TRBV29-1 TRBD1 TGCAGCGTTGGGAGGACAGGCTCCTACGAGCAGTACTTC CSVGRTGSYEQYF
TRBJ2-2 NA TRBV2 NA TGTGCCAGCAGTGAAGCAGGCAGAAAGGAGCTGTTTTTT CASSEAGRKELFF
TRBJ2-7 NA TRBV14 NA TGTGCCAGCAGCCTTCAACAGGGCGCCGAGCAGTACTTC CASSLQQGAEQYF
TRBJ2-3 few TRBV30 NA TGTGCCTGGAGTGTAACGGCGGAACCAGATACGCAGTATTTT CAWSVTAEPDTQYF
TRBJ2-5 few TRBV28 NA TGTGCCAGCAGTTTGTCAGGGAGCGGGACCCAGTACTTC CASSLSGSGTQYF
TRBJ2-1 NA TRBV7-2 NA TGTGCCAGCAGCTTGGGCAGGGCGTGGGGTGAGCAGTTCTTC CASSLGRAWGEQFF
TRBJ1-6 NA TRBV6-6 TRBD1 TGTGCCAGCAGTTACCTCCGGACAGGGGGAAGTTCACCCCTCCACTTT CASSYLRTGGSSPLHF
TRBJ2-3 NA TRBV18 NA TGTGCCAGCTCACCGGTTGAGTCCACAGATACGCAGTATTTT CASSPVESTDTQYF
TRBJ2-3 NA TRBV30 TRBD1 TGTGCCTGGAATACAGGGGGCGCAGATACGCAGTATTTT CAWNTGGADTQYF
TRBJ2-3 few TRBV28 NA TGTGCCAGCAGCCTTACCGCAGATACGCAGTATTTT CASSLTADTQYF
TRBJ2-5 many TRBV7-2 TRBD1 TGTGCCAGCAGCTTAGGGGAAAGACAGGGAAGGGGGGAGACCCAGTACTTC CASSLGERQGRGETQYF
TRBJ2-7 once TRBV20-1 NA TGCAGTGCTAGAGTCAGATCGGAGCAGTACTTC CSARVRSEQYF
TRBJ1-1 NA TRBV30 NA TGTGCCTGGACGTTCGGGATTGGGCTGAACACTGAAGCTTTCTTT CAWTFGIGLNTEAFF
TRBJ1-6 few TRBV29-1 NA TGCAGCGTTGAGAGCGCGCCGAATTCACCCCTCCACTTT CSVESAPNSPLHF
TRBJ1-5 NA TRBV30 TRBD1 TGTGCCTGGAGTGAGGGACAGTACAATCAGCCCCAGCATTTT CAWSEGQYNQPQHF
TRBJ1-1 few TRBV7-2 NA TGTGCCAGCAGCCAACTTACCCTTGAAGCTTTCTTT CASSQLTLEAFF
TRBJ2-3 NA TRBV14 TRBD2 TGTGCCAGCAGCCGGACTAGCGGGAGTCGATGGCGAGATACGCAGTATTTT CASSRTSGSRWRDTQYF
TRBJ2-6 NA TRBV29-1 NA TGCAGCGTCACAGCCTCTGGGGCCAACGTCCTGACTTTC CSVTASGANVLTF
TRBJ1-5 NA TRBV6-5 NA TGTGCCAGCAGTTACGAGATTCATCAACCCCAGCATTTT CASSYEIHQPQHF